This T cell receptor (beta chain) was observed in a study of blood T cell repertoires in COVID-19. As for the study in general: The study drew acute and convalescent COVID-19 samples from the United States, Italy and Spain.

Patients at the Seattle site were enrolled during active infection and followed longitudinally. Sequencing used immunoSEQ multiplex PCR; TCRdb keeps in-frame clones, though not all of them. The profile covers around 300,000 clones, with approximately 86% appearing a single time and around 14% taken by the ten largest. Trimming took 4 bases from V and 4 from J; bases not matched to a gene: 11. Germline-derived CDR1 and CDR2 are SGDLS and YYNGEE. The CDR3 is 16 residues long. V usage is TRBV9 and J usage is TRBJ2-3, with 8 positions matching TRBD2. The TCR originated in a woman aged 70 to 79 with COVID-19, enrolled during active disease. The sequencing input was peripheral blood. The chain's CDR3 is CASSPYLGGGADTQYF. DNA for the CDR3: TGTGCCAGCAGCCCGTACCTCGGGGGGGGAGCAGATACGCAGTATTTT.